Listed below are T cell receptor beta chains from one sample, sequenced in a study of Ad26.COV2.S vaccination and SARS-CoV-2 variants. Profiled with immunoSEQ multiplex PCR; TCRdb holds only in-frame clones, not every one. This sample has approximately 140,000 clones, with approximately 90% found just once. The sequencing here drew on peripheral blood, taken after recovery from COVID-19. Every receptor here comes from a human donor who had recovered from COVID-19. Each CDR3 is given with its conserved first and last residue. D genes are given only for firm matches. Only some rows state a clone size, as once, few, many or a class for expanded clones.

V gene,clone size,D gene,J gene,CDR3 protein,CDR3 DNA
TRBV6-2/TRBV6-3,-,-,TRBJ2-1,CASSYGRLNEQFF,TGTGCCAGCAGTTACGGCAGGCTCAATGAGCAGTTCTTC
TRBV19,-,-,TRBJ1-5,CASSIAGNQPQHF,TGTGCCAGTAGTATAGCGGGAAATCAGCCCCAGCATTTT
TRBV6-6,-,-,TRBJ1-5,CASSYSGGGNQPQHF,TGTGCCAGCAGTTACTCGGGGGGCGGCAATCAGCCCCAGCATTTT
TRBV28,-,TRBD1,TRBJ1-4,CASSLDRANEKLFF,TGTGCCAGCAGTTTAGACAGGGCTAATGAAAAACTGTTTTTT
TRBV30,few,-,TRBJ2-2,CAWSRQRTGELFF,TGTGCCTGGAGTCGACAGAGGACCGGGGAGCTGTTTTTT
TRBV7-7,once,-,TRBJ2-5,CASSLGTRLLGETQYF,TGTGCTAGCAGCTTAGGTACCCGGCTTCTAGGGGAGACCCAGTACTTC
TRBV7-6,-,TRBD1,TRBJ1-1,CASSLALIGTENTEAFF,TGTGCCAGCAGCTTAGCCCTCATCGGGACAGAAAACACTGAAGCTTTCTTT
TRBV4-3,-,-,TRBJ1-1,CASSQEELGMTGGTEAFF,TGCGCCAGCAGCCAAGAGGAATTAGGGATGACAGGCGGTACTGAAGCTTTCTTT
TRBV6-2/TRBV6-3,-,-,TRBJ1-5,CASSYSEGWRQPQHF,TGTGCCAGCAGTTACTCCGAAGGGTGGCGTCAGCCCCAGCATTTT
TRBV20-1,-,-,TRBJ2-5,CSAIENQETQYF,TGCAGTGCTATTGAGAACCAAGAGACCCAGTACTTC
TRBV4-3,-,-,TRBJ1-6,CASSPDRDPRRNSPLHF,TGCGCCAGCAGCCCAGACCGGGACCCACGGCGCAATTCACCCCTCCACTTT
TRBV28,-,-,TRBJ1-5,CATDWRNQPQHF,TGTGCCACGGACTGGCGAAATCAGCCCCAGCATTTT
TRBV5-8,once,TRBD2,TRBJ2-1,CASSVGLAGGPYNEQFF,TGTGCCAGCAGCGTAGGACTAGCGGGGGGCCCCTACAATGAGCAGTTCTTC
TRBV5-1,-,-,TRBJ2-4,CASSFCVPIQYF,TGCGCCAGCAGCTTTTGTGTGCCCATTCAGTACTTC
TRBV11-2,-,-,TRBJ2-5,CASSRGETQYF,TGTGCCAGCAGCAGGGGAGAGACCCAGTACTTC
TRBV19,-,TRBD1,TRBJ1-2,CASSPGTDFLDGYTF,TGTGCCAGTAGCCCCGGGACAGACTTTCTGGATGGCTACACCTTC
TRBV19,-,TRBD1,TRBJ2-7,CATSARDRVHEQYF,TGTGCCACCTCAGCCCGGGACAGGGTCCACGAGCAGTACTTC
TRBV27,-,TRBD1,TRBJ1-6,CASGQGGSPLHF,TGTGCCAGCGGACAGGGAGGTTCACCCCTCCACTTT
TRBV6-2/TRBV6-3,-,-,TRBJ2-7,CASSPTRNEQYF,TGTGCCAGCAGCCCTACAAGAAACGAGCAGTACTTC
TRBV7-2,-,-,TRBJ1-1,CASSFSRRGNTEAFF,TGTGCCAGCAGCTTTTCCAGAAGGGGGAACACTGAAGCTTTCTTT
TRBV7-6,once,-,TRBJ2-3,CASLGTDTQYF,TGTGCCAGTCTAGGCACAGATACGCAGTATTTT
TRBV6-1,-,-,TRBJ2-1,CASSETSPRAIGNEQFF,TGTGCCAGCAGCGAAACCTCCCCCAGGGCAATTGGCAATGAGCAGTTCTTC
TRBV6-5,-,-,TRBJ2-1,CASRTGQGRGHEQFF,TGTGCCAGCAGAACGGGACAAGGGCGTGGGCATGAGCAGTTCTTC
TRBV6-2/TRBV6-3,once,TRBD2,TRBJ2-3,CASSTRLAGGPRTDTQYF,TGTGCCAGCAGTACCAGACTAGCGGGGGGCCCCCGCACAGATACGCAGTATTTT
TRBV28,-,-,TRBJ1-4,CASRAGTGGEKLFF,TGTGCCAGCAGAGCCGGGACGGGGGGTGAAAAACTGTTTTTT